The rows below give T cell receptor beta chains drawn from one sample of a study of blood T cell repertoires in COVID-19. Some clones are missing from TCRdb's copy, which holds only in-frame ones; the method was immunoSEQ multiplex PCR. The sample gives some 260,000 clones, around 88% of which show up once; around 6.5% is in the top ten. The specimen sequenced was peripheral blood. These receptors all stem from a woman between 25 and 40 years old with COVID-19, enrolled during active disease. The CDR3 runs from the conserved cysteine through the conserved F or W. D genes are given only for firm matches. For some rows the clone size is stated as once, few or many, or as a class when expanded; others skip it.

J gene,V gene,clone size,D gene,CDR3 DNA,CDR3 protein
TRBJ1-4,TRBV19,.,.,TGTGCCAGTAGTCCATGGGGCAGCCCCCTGGCTAATGAAAAACTGTTTTTT,CASSPWGSPLANEKLFF
TRBJ1-6,TRBV7-6,.,.,TGTGCCAGCAGCTTAACGTCTTGGGGCAGTCTGGGTTCACCCCTCCACTTT,CASSLTSWGSLGSPLHF
TRBJ1-4,TRBV5-6,.,TRBD1,TGTGCCAGCAGCTACGGACAGGGGACCCCATCGGGAAAACTGTTTTTT,CASSYGQGTPSGKLFF
TRBJ1-5,TRBV2,.,.,TGTGCCAGCCGTCGGCTCTTGACAGACCGTAATCAGCCCCAGCATTTT,CASRRLLTDRNQPQHF
TRBJ1-2,TRBV28,.,.,TGTGCCAGCAGTTTGATAGGGGTCGATGGCTACACCTTC,CASSLIGVDGYTF
TRBJ1-4,TRBV3-1/TRBV3-2,.,.,TGTGCCAGCAGCCCGGGGGGGGGCACTGAAAAACTGTTTTTT,CASSPGGGTEKLFF
TRBJ1-5,TRBV20-1,.,.,TGCAGTGCTAGTGATCGGGGGGTCAATCAGCCCCAGCATTTT,CSASDRGVNQPQHF
TRBJ1-1,TRBV30,.,.,TGTGCCTGGTCCCGGGACTCTAGAACTGAAGCTTTCTTT,CAWSRDSRTEAFF
TRBJ2-1,TRBV7-9,.,.,TGTGCCGCGGACAATGAGCAGTTCTTC,CAADNEQFF
TRBJ1-1,TRBV21-1,.,.,TGTGCCAGCCAACCAGACAGGGGTGACTTGAACACTGAAGCTTTCTTT,CASQPDRGDLNTEAFF
TRBJ1-2,TRBV5-1,.,.,TGCGCCAGCAGCTTGGGGCGGGGAAGATCGGACGGCTACACCTTC,CASSLGRGRSDGYTF
TRBJ2-3,TRBV10-1,.,.,TGCGCCAGCAGTTCCAGCGGAGGCACAGATACGCAGTATTTT,CASSSSGGTDTQYF
TRBJ2-5,TRBV18,.,TRBD1,TGTGCCAGCTCACCGGCCGGGACAGAAGAGACCCAGTACTTC,CASSPAGTEETQYF
TRBJ1-5,TRBV27,few,.,TGTGCCAGCAGTCCACAGGGTAGCAATCAGCCCCAGCATTTT,CASSPQGSNQPQHF
TRBJ2-5,TRBV10-1,.,TRBD2,TGCGCCAGCAGTGAAGGGCTAGCGGGCCCCCAAGAGACCCAGTACTTC,CASSEGLAGPQETQYF
TRBJ2-5,TRBV18,once,TRBD2,TGTGCCAGCTCACCACCCGGACTAGCGGGGGAAGAGACCCAGTACTTC,CASSPPGLAGEETQYF
TRBJ1-6,TRBV5-1,.,TRBD1,TGCGCCAGCAGTTCCGGGACAGAAATTTCACCCCTCCACTTT,CASSSGTEISPLHF
TRBJ1-6,TRBV29-1,.,.,TGCAGCGTTCCCCTTAGCTCCTATAATTCACCCCTCCACTTT,CSVPLSSYNSPLHF
TRBJ2-2,TRBV24-1,.,TRBD2,TGTGCCACCAGGGGGACTAGCGGTTACACCGGGGAGCTGTTTTTT,CATRGTSGYTGELFF
TRBJ2-5,TRBV28,.,TRBD1,TGTGCCAGCAGTTTATTTGCAGGGGGCGATGAGACCCAGTACTTC,CASSLFAGGDETQYF
TRBJ2-7,TRBV13,few,.,TGTGCCAGCAGCTGGGAGAGGGGGTCTGAGCAGTACTTC,CASSWERGSEQYF
TRBJ1-3,TRBV4-1,.,TRBD1,TGCGCCAGCAGCCAAGATTCGGGACAGGGTACCGGAAACACCATATATTTT,CASSQDSGQGTGNTIYF
TRBJ2-1,TRBV18,.,TRBD2,TGTGCCAGCTCACCAGCACTAGCGGGATACAATGAGCAGTTCTTC,CASSPALAGYNEQFF
TRBJ2-3,TRBV14,.,TRBD1,TGTGCCAGCAGCCCCGACAGGGCCCGCATTAATACGCAGTATTTT,CASSPDRARINTQYF
TRBJ1-2,TRBV7-9,once,.,TGTGCCAGCAGCCCGCTGGAGAGATACGGCTACACCTTC,CASSPLERYGYTF
TRBJ1-5,TRBV7-2,.,.,TGTGCCAGCAGCTTATTTGCCCAGGCATATAGCAATCAGCCCCAGCATTTT,CASSLFAQAYSNQPQHF
TRBJ2-1,TRBV6-5,.,.,TGTGCCAGCAGTTTTACAGGCCAGATCGACAATGAGCAGTTCTTC,CASSFTGQIDNEQFF
TRBJ2-1,TRBV29-1,.,TRBD1,TGCAGCGTTCAGGGACAGACTTACAATGAGCAGTTCTTC,CSVQGQTYNEQFF
TRBJ2-5,TRBV11-2,.,TRBD2,TGTGCCAGCACCTCTTTCAGCGGGGGCGAGACCCAGTACTTC,CASTSFSGGETQYF
TRBJ2-5,TRBV6-6,.,TRBD2,TGTGCCAGCAGTTACCCTGTGGCGGGGGGCACGGAGACCCAGTACTTC,CASSYPVAGGTETQYF
TRBJ1-1,TRBV9,.,TRBD1,TGTGCCAGCGGGGGACAGGAAGCAATGAACACTGAAGCTTTCTTT,CASGGQEAMNTEAFF
TRBJ1-1,TRBV5-6,.,.,TGTGCCAGCAGCTTGGTTCCAGGGCCGAACACTGAAGCTTTCTTT,CASSLVPGPNTEAFF
TRBJ2-1,TRBV6-2/TRBV6-3,.,TRBD1,TGTGCCAGCAGCAGACAGGGGGCAAGGATGGATGAGCAGTTCTTC,CASSRQGARMDEQFF
TRBJ2-5,TRBV7-2,.,TRBD2,TGTGCCAGCAGAACCACTAGCGGGAGGGAAGAGACCCAGTACTTC,CASRTTSGREETQYF
TRBJ1-2,TRBV11-3,few,.,TGTGCCAGCAGCTTCGACAGATACTCTGGCTACACCTTC,CASSFDRYSGYTF
TRBJ1-1,TRBV27,once,.,TGTGCCACTGCCGTGAGCCGCCCAGGGAACACTGAAGCTTTCTTT,CATAVSRPGNTEAFF
TRBJ1-1,TRBV7-9,.,.,TGTGCCAGCAGCTTAATGGGAGCAAACACTGAAGCTTTCTTT,CASSLMGANTEAFF
TRBJ1-2,TRBV18,.,.,TGTGCCAGCTCGGCGGGGGAGGACTATGGCTACACCTTC,CASSAGEDYGYTF
TRBJ2-3,TRBV5-1,.,TRBD2,TGCGCCAGCAGCCTGGCCAGCGGGAGGGGCACAGATACGCAGTATTTT,CASSLASGRGTDTQYF
TRBJ1-4,TRBV6-5,.,.,TGTGCCAGCAGTCGGACAGCCTTCCCTAATGAAAAACTGTTTTTT,CASSRTAFPNEKLFF
TRBJ2-1,TRBV7-9,.,.,TGTGCCAGCAGCTTAGACACGGAGCAGTTCTTC,CASSLDTEQFF
TRBJ1-6,TRBV19,.,.,TGTGCCAGTAGTACACAAGACAGGTTCCGTTCACCCCTCCACTTT,CASSTQDRFRSPLHF
TRBJ1-3,TRBV2,.,.,TGTGCCAGCACAAAGCCCGGAGAGGCCGGAAACACCATATATTTT,CASTKPGEAGNTIYF
TRBJ2-5,TRBV5-1,.,TRBD2,TGCGCCAGCAGCGCGGGGGGACAAGAGACCCAGTACTTC,CASSAGGQETQYF
TRBJ2-7,TRBV27,.,.,TGTGCCAGCGCAGGGGCGCAGGCCTACGAGCAGTACTTC,CASAGAQAYEQYF
TRBJ1-2,TRBV7-2,.,TRBD1,TGTGCCAGCAGCTTAGCACTACCGGGACAGGATTCCTATGGCTACACCTTC,CASSLALPGQDSYGYTF
TRBJ1-2,TRBV5-1,.,TRBD1,TGCGCCAGCAGCTTGACAGGGGAGAACTATGGCTACACCTTC,CASSLTGENYGYTF
TRBJ2-2,TRBV10-3,.,.,TGTGCCATCAGTGAGGGACAGCCGCCTTCAAACACCGGGGAGCTGTTTTTT,CAISEGQPPSNTGELFF
TRBJ2-6,TRBV7-8,.,.,TGTGCCAGCAGCCCCCAGACAGGAGTCAAAAATCCGGCCAACGTCCTGACTTTC,CASSPQTGVKNPANVLTF
TRBJ1-4,TRBV28,.,TRBD1,TGTGCCACGACAGGGAATGAAAAACTGTTTTTT,CATTGNEKLFF
TRBJ1-4,TRBV7-2,once,TRBD1,TGTGCCAGCAGCTCCGACAGGGGGAGGCCTAATGAAAAACTGTTTTTT,CASSSDRGRPNEKLFF